What follows are 14 T cell receptor beta chains derived from one specimen sequenced in a study of T cell responses to AZD1222 COVID-19 vaccine. Only in-frame clones appear in the TCRdb table, and some are missing; sequencing was by immunoSEQ multiplex PCR. The sample consists of 100,000 to 150,000 clones, roughly 92% of them appearing once. The sample in question was peripheral blood, obtained 28 days after the second AZD1222 dose. The receptors derive from an adult who received the AZD1222 COVID-19 vaccine.

The V gene is TRBV6-2 or TRBV6-3, the J gene TRBJ1-5; D is unclear. This CDR3 has 14 amino acids. V was pared by 2 bases and J by 1 base, with 6 bases between. Germline V lookup: CDR1 MNHEY, CDR2 SVGEGT. The CDR3 nucleotides read TGTGCCAGCAGTTACAAAGGCAGCAATCAGCCCCAGCATTTT. It specifies CASSYKGSNQPQHF.

The J gene is TRBJ1-5, the V gene TRBV6-2 or TRBV6-3; maybe TRBD1 (6 bases). Between the trimmed V and J ends, which lost 6 bases and 3 bases, there was a span of 9 bases. Germline V CDR1 and CDR2: MNHEY, SVGEGT. The length of the CDR3 is 13 residues. CDR3 protein: CASSRTANQPQHF. CDR3 in DNA: TGTGCCAGCAGCAGGACAGCCAATCAGCCCCAGCATTTT.

This chain connects TRBV19 to TRBJ1-5; D unclear. Trimming stripped 5 bases from V and 3 bases from J, with 8 bases between. The germline CDR1 and CDR2 sequences are LNHDA and SQIVND (reference sequence). CDR3 length: 13 amino acids. CDR3 residues: CASSDTFNQPQHF. The CDR3 nucleotides are TGTGCCAGTAGTGACACGTTCAATCAGCCCCAGCATTTT.

This chain uses TRBV7-9 with TRBJ2-2; tentatively, D is TRBD1 (6 bases). With 7 bases removed from V and 5 bases from J, the gap between germline ends came to 17 bases. CDR1 SEHNR and CDR2 FQNEAQ come from the germline V gene (reference sequence). This CDR3 has 15 amino acids. In nucleotides, the CDR3 is TGTGCCAGCACCCATGCCGGGACACTAACCGGGGAGCTGTTTTTT. Its protein product is CASTHAGTLTGELFF.

V usage is TRBV12-3 or TRBV12-4 and J usage is TRBJ1-2, with TRBD1 matching over 9 bases. V lost 2 bases to trimming and J lost 6 bases; unmatched junction nucleotides: 1. CDR3 length: 13 amino acids. CDR3 bases: TGTGCCAGCAGTTTAAGGACAGGGGATGGCTACACCTTC. This codes for CASSLRTGDGYTF.

The chain has TRBV28 and TRBJ2-7; 7 bases map to TRBD2. The CDR3 runs 13 residues. V gave up 6 bases and J gave up 3 bases; unmatched junction bases: 5. Germline V gene data show CDR1 as MDHEN and CDR2 as SYDVKM. The CDR3 DNA reads as TGTGCCAGCAGGGGAGGGTCCCGCTACGAGCAGTACTTC. It translates to CASRGGSRYEQYF.

Note on this clone: The junction departs from the called germline gene at one end, perhaps through a read error. This chain joins TRBV4-3 and TRBJ2-2, with 10 bases fitting TRBD2. Germline CDR1 LGHNA, CDR2 YSLEER. The CDR3 extends over 14 amino acids. This CDR3 is CPSSRAGGPGELFF. The CDR3, as DNA: TGCCCCAGCAGCCGAGCGGGGGGGCCCGGGGAGCTGTTTTTT.

V gene TRBV7-9 combines with J gene TRBJ1-5, with 8 positions matching TRBD1. This CDR3 spans 15 amino acids. Germline V CDR1 and CDR2: SEHNR, FQNEAQ (reference sequence). J was trimmed by 4 bases and V by 3 bases; bases with no gene match: 5. CDR3 residues: CASSFTGGKNQPQHF. For the CDR3, the DNA is TGTGCCAGCAGCTTTACAGGGGGGAAAAATCAGCCCCAGCATTTT.

The chain joins TRBV6-2 or TRBV6-3 to TRBJ2-5; TRBD1 matches at 7 bases. There are 14 residues in the CDR3. The germline gives CDR1 MNHEY, CDR2 SVGEGT. J lost 2 bases, V lost 6 bases, and 6 bases had no gene match. The chain's CDR3 is CASSPGTAQETQYF. The CDR3 nucleotides read TGTGCCAGCAGCCCCGGGACAGCACAAGAGACCCAGTACTTC.

J is TRBJ2-3 and V is TRBV21-1; TRBD2 is the table's D call, not checked against the DNA. TRBV21-1 is flagged as a pseudogene. The length of the CDR3 is 16 residues. The CDR3 loop reads CASSKARSGRTDTQYF. The DNA of the CDR3 is TGTGCCAGCAGCAAAGCGCGGAGCGGGAGAACAGATACGCAGTATTTT.

As DNA, the CDR3 is TGTGCCTGGAGTGGTCAGAACACTGAAGCTTTCTTT. Translated, it gives CAWSGQNTEAFF. This chain links TRBV30 with TRBJ1-1; D gene unclear. Trimming left V 1 base short and J 1 base short, with 4 bases between. Germline lookup yields CDR1 GTSNPN and CDR2 SVGIG (reference sequence). The CDR3 is 12 amino acids.

The chain is built from TRBV27 and TRBJ2-1; D uncertain. The ends were cut back, 1 base at V and 4 bases at J, with 11 bases in the middle. Germline V lookup: CDR1 MNHEY, CDR2 SMNVEV (reference sequence). CDR3 length: 15 amino acids. The CDR3 sequence: CASSLFNPAYNEQFF. CDR3 in DNA: TGTGCCAGCAGTTTATTTAACCCTGCGTACAATGAGCAGTTCTTC.

The chain carries TRBV7-9 and TRBJ2-7; no clear D. The CDR3 has 13 residues. The ends were cut back, 1 base at V and 6 bases at J, with 10 bases in the middle. Germline V gene data show CDR1 as SEHNR and CDR2 as FQNEAQ (reference sequence). CDR3 in amino acids: CASSLDPSREQYF. The CDR3 region has the DNA TGTGCCAGCAGCTTAGATCCGTCACGCGAGCAGTACTTC.

The rearrangement links TRBV15 to TRBJ2-2; D gene unclear. The germline V gene encodes CDR1 LNHNV and CDR2 YYDKDF (reference sequence). This CDR3 is 13 amino acids long. V was pared by 4 bases and J by 0 bases, with 3 bases between. CDR3 amino acids: CATSNSNTGELFF. The CDR3 DNA reads as TGTGCCACCAGCAACTCGAACACCGGGGAGCTGTTTTTT.